This TCR beta chain was recovered during a study of breast tumors, draining lymph nodes, adjacent tissues. This clonotype was counted at least ten times. The antigen remains unidentified. Germline CDR1 reads KGHDR; CDR2 reads SFDVKD. Deletions cut 1 base from V and 5 bases from J, with 11 bases between. The CDR3 spans 15 residues. In TCRdb, the multiplex PCR reads were re-called with MiXCR into one record per CDR3 protein. The table lists under 350,000 distinct CDR3 sequences, over 30% of them singletons. Breast cancer patients provided tissue from their axillary draining lymph nodes. Study results and caveats: The lymph node origin of tumor T cells was framed as consistent with a hypothesis, not demonstrated. Compared with lymph nodes, tumors were less diverse; compared with nontumor tissue, more. Luminal-like breast cancer showed significantly higher tumor–nontumor repertoire similarity than basal-like. Data fit most tumor T cells coming from lymph node, expanding in tumor.

The sequenced sample consisted of axillary lymph node tissue. The rearrangement uses TRBV24-1 and TRBJ2-1; D ambiguous. This receptor was taken from a female donor with breast cancer. Some clones in this sample may be carry-over from other donors' samples. The CDR3 DNA reads TGTGCCACCAGTGATTTTCGTCTAGGGAACAATGAGCAGTTCTTC. This translates into CATSDFRLGNNEQFF.